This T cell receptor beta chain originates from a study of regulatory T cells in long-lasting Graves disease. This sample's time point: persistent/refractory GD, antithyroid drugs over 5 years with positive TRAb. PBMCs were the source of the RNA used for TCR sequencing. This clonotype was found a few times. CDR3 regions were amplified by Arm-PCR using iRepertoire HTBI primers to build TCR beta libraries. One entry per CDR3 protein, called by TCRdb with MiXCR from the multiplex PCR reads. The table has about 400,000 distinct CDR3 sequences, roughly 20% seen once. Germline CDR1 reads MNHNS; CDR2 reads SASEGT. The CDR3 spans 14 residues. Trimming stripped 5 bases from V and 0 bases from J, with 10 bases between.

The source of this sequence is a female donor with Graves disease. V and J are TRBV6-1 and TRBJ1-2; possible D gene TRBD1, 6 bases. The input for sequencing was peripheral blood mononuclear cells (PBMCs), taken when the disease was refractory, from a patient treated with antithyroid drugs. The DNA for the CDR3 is TGTGCCAGCAGTCGTGACAGGTCTAACTATGGCTACACCTTC. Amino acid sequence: CASSRDRSNYGYTF.